The clone carrying this TCR beta chain appeared once. Its antigen remains unidentified. Noted time point: pretreatment peripheral blood. The entry originates in a study of PD-L1 blockade in urothelial cancer. Study-level background: Male sex and bladder-origin urothelial cancer were recorded for twenty-five of 29 patients. Study results and caveats: Pretreatment TCR clonality in blood, when below the median, was predictive of better survival.

This CDR3 region has 16 residues. The germline gives CDR1 SGHRS, CDR2 YFSETQ. Trimming pared 0 bases from V and 4 bases from J, leaving 16 bases between. Only in-frame clones appear in the TCRdb table, and some are missing; sequencing was by immunoSEQ multiplex PCR. The sample contains tens of thousands of clones, approximately 83% of which appear only once. This specimen consisted of PBMCs, obtained around atezolizumab (anti-PD-L1) treatment. This TCR came from a man between 60 and 75 years old with urothelial cancer. The chain uses TRBV5-1 and TRBJ1-1; no clear D gene. The CDR3: CASSLVVSPRVTEAFF. As DNA, the CDR3 is TGCGCCAGCAGCTTGGTTGTCAGTCCGAGGGTCACTGAAGCTTTCTTT.